This TCR beta chain derives from a study of blood T cell repertoires in COVID-19. Study details: Samples of COVID-19 (acute and convalescent) were obtained from the United States, Italy and Spain. PBMCs, B-cell-depleted T cells, or T cells provided the cDNA or gDNA that made up the material.

The J segment lost 3 bases and the V segment lost 5 bases, leaving 15 bases of the junction unmatched. The CDR3 runs 17 residues. CDR1 and CDR2 from the germline V gene are SGDLS and YYNGEE. In the original processing: How many nucleated cells were present was estimated from reference gene primer amplification. Method: immunoSEQ multiplex PCR; TCRdb's copy keeps in-frame clones and lacks some. For V, J and clone size, that table is used; D and trimming come from the DNA. The sample consists of roughly 150,000 clones, 84% of them appearing once. Sequenced: peripheral blood. The sequence was obtained from a man aged 70-80 years with active or convalescent COVID-19. This rearrangement joins TRBV9 to TRBJ2-7, with 9 bases that match TRBD2. The CDR3 DNA reads as TGTGCCAGCAGTCCCCGGGGTAGCGGGGGATCCCTCTACGAGCAGTACTTC. Its protein product is CASSPRGSGGSLYEQYF.